This passage covers 31 T cell receptor beta chains from one sample sequenced in a study of naive and memory T cell subsets. Amplification of ligated cDNA took four PCR rounds with SP2 and nested alpha and beta constant primers. In TCRdb, the UMI-ligation and nested PCR reads were re-called with MiXCR into one record per CDR3 protein. The sample lists more than 25,000 distinct CDR3 sequences, roughly 5.4% occurring once. TCR cDNA received a 3' ligated oligonucleotide that carried a UMI. The sequenced sample was blood. All receptors derive from an adult in good health.

This clonotype was seen ten or more times. The J gene is TRBJ2-3, the V gene TRBV29-1; no clear D gene. Trimming took off 7 bases at V and 5 bases at J, with 13 bases between the two ends. CDR3 length: 12 amino acids. The V gene's germline CDR1 is SQVTM and CDR2 ANQGSEA. In DNA form, the CDR3 reads TGCAGCGCACGATCTATAGGAGATACGCAGTATTTT. As protein: CSARSIGDTQYF.

This clonotype was seen repeatedly, ten times or more. V and J are TRBV7-3 and TRBJ2-6, with TRBD1 matching 7 bases. After removal of 5 bases from V and 1 base from J, the junction contained 5 bases not matched to a gene. Germline V gene sequence: CDR1 SGHTA, CDR2 FQGTGA. The CDR3 loop spans 16 amino acids. This chain's CDR3 is CASSQTGASGANVLTF. In DNA form, the CDR3 reads TGTGCCAGCAGCCAAACAGGGGCATCTGGGGCCAACGTCCTGACTTTC.

Concerning this clonotype itself: Being one base from a much bigger clone, this may be a read error. This chain joins TRBV7-7 and TRBJ2-5; 10 nucleotides align to TRBD2. CDR1 and CDR2 (germline): SSHAT, FNYEAQ (reference sequence). This CDR3 is built from 16 residues. As DNA, the CDR3 is TGTGCTAGCAGCTTAGCGGCTAGCGGGAGCCAAGAGACCCAGTACTTC. It specifies CASSLAASGSQETQYF. Based on the CDR3 plus reference TRBV7-7 and TRBJ2-5, the full variable domain is GAGVSQSPRYKVTKRGQDVTLRCDPISSHATLYWYQQALGQGPEFLTYFNYEAQPDKSGLPSDRFSAERPEGSISTLTIQRTEQRDSAMYRCASSLAASGSQETQYFGPGTRLLVL.

This clonotype occurred a few times. The V call is TRBV2, the J call TRBJ1-1, with 9 nucleotides matching TRBD1. With 5 bases clipped from V and 11 bases from J, the junction kept 6 bases outside the gene matches. The germline V gene has CDR1 SNHLY and CDR2 FYNNEI. The CDR3 covers 12 residues. The CDR3 DNA reads TGTGCCAGCAGTTGGGACAGGGAGGCTGCTTTCTTT. Encoded protein: CASSWDREAAFF.

The rearrangement links TRBV20-1 to TRBJ2-7; 13 bases map to TRBD2. After removal of 0 bases from V and 9 bases from J, the junction contained 8 bases not matched to a gene. The CDR3 totals 15 residues. Germline CDR1 and CDR2: DFQATT and SNEGSKA (reference sequence). CDR3 DNA sequence: TGCAGTGCTAGAGATCCTACTAGCGGGAGGGTCGGGCAGTACTTC. It encodes CSARDPTSGRVGQYF.

This clonotype was observed many times. CDR3 DNA sequence: TGTGCCAGCTTTGGGCAGGGGCATCAGCCCCAGCATTTT. It translates to CASFGQGHQPQHF. The chain carries TRBV28 and TRBJ1-5, with D perhaps TRBD1 (6 bases). Germline CDR1 and CDR2: MDHEN and SYDVKM. The V end lost 8 bases, the J end lost 5 bases, and 13 bases lay between the germline ends. This CDR3 contains 13 residues.

In this sample, this clonotype turned up many times. This chain links TRBV14 with TRBJ1-1; no firm D call. V was trimmed by 6 bases and J by 0 bases, leaving 14 bases between them. Germline V gives CDR1 SGHDN, CDR2 FVKESK. This CDR3 contains 15 residues. For the CDR3, the DNA is TGTGCCAGCAGAGCGTGGCAAAGTATGAACACTGAAGCTTTCTTT. Its protein is CASRAWQSMNTEAFF.

This clonotype came up many times. This rearrangement joins TRBV20-1 to TRBJ2-7, with D perhaps matching TRBD1 (7 bases). This CDR3 contains 12 residues. Germline assignment: CDR1 DFQATT and CDR2 SNEGSKA (reference sequence). The CDR3 here is CSLRDSAYEQYF. Here the CDR3 DNA reads TGCAGCCTGCGGGACAGTGCCTACGAGCAGTACTTC.

The gene calls are TRBV11-2 and TRBJ1-1; D remains unclear. The V gene's germline CDR1 is SGHAT and CDR2 FQNNGV. V lost 3 bases to trimming and J lost 4 bases, with 12 bases between them. The CDR3 covers 14 residues. In DNA, the CDR3 is TGTGCCAGCAGCTTTTCAGAGTGGGTCACTGAAGCTTTCTTT. Its protein product is CASSFSEWVTEAFF.

Ten or more counts support this clonotype. The chain carries TRBV29-1 and TRBJ2-4, with a tentative D call TRBD2 (5 bases). CDR1 is SQVTM, CDR2 ANQGSEA, per germline. Trimming stripped 4 bases from V and 1 base from J, with 23 bases between. This CDR3 contains 18 residues. As DNA, the CDR3 is TGCAGCGTTGCCCCGCCCGCCCGAGGGTATACGGCCAAAAACATTCAGTACTTC. It yields the protein CSVAPPARGYTAKNIQYF.

This clonotype was observed at least ten times. The V gene is TRBV7-9, the J gene TRBJ2-1; D is ambiguous. This CDR3 has 14 amino acids. Between the trimmed V and J ends, which lost 8 bases and 0 bases, there was a span of 11 bases. Germline CDR1 and CDR2: SEHNR and FQNEAQ (reference sequence). The CDR3 nucleotides are TGTGCCAGCCTCAAGGAGAGCTCCTACAATGAGCAGTTCTTC. It is translated as CASLKESSYNEQFF.

This clonotype was observed a few times. The rearrangement uses TRBV29-1 and TRBJ2-1; D possibly corresponds to TRBD2 (6 bases). There are 13 residues in the CDR3. Trimming took 6 bases from V and 6 from J, leaving 15 bases between them. Germline V CDR1 and CDR2: SQVTM, ANQGSEA. The CDR3: CSVNGAAGNEQFF. CDR3 DNA sequence: TGCAGCGTCAACGGGGCAGCGGGCAATGAGCAGTTCTTC.

The genes are TRBV4-3 and TRBJ2-1; 8 bases match TRBD2. The V and J ends lost 4 bases and 5 bases, in that order; junction bases with no gene match: 13. CDR1 is LGHNA, CDR2 YSLEER, per germline. This CDR3 spans 17 amino acids. The CDR3 protein is CASSLSRGGGADNEQFF. CDR3 bases: TGCGCCAGCAGCCTATCCCGGGGGGGGGGCGCGGACAATGAGCAGTTCTTC.

This clonotype was seen at least ten times. This chain uses TRBV28 with TRBJ1-5; D is possibly TRBD1 (6 bases). Per the germline V gene, CDR1 is MDHEN and CDR2 is SYDVKM. V gave up 6 bases and J gave up 8 bases, with 14 bases separating them. CDR3 length: 13 residues. This chain's CDR3 is CASRRQVKEPQHF. The CDR3 DNA is TGTGCCAGCAGGCGACAGGTCAAGGAGCCCCAGCATTTT.

This clonotype was seen repeatedly, ten times or more. The chain joins TRBV29-1 to TRBJ1-1; D gene unclear. The CDR3 spans 12 residues. Deletions cut 1 base from V and 8 bases from J, with 11 bases between. Germline lookup yields CDR1 SQVTM and CDR2 ANQGSEA. The CDR3 region has the DNA TGCAGCGTTGAAGCGGAGGCCAGGGAAGCTTTCTTT. Translated: CSVEAEAREAFF.

In its sample, this clonotype was seen a few times. This rearrangement joins TRBV28 to TRBJ2-7; D may be TRBD2 (5 bases). The CDR3 has 17 residues. CDR1 and CDR2 from the germline V gene are MDHEN and SYDVKM. V was pared by 2 bases and J by 2 bases, with 19 bases between. The CDR3 DNA reads TGTGCCAGCAGTTTAGGTGGGAGCGACCCCTGGCCCTACGAGCAGTACTTC. It codes for CASSLGGSDPWPYEQYF.

This clonotype was seen repeatedly, ten times or more. V usage is TRBV28 and J usage is TRBJ2-1, with 9 bases that match TRBD2. This CDR3 spans 16 amino acids. The ends lost 6 bases at V and 4 bases at J; junction bases unmatched: 10. The germline V gene has CDR1 MDHEN and CDR2 SYDVKM. The CDR3 nucleotides read TGTGCCAGCAGCCCAGAGACTAGCGGAGAATACAATGAGCAGTTCTTC. It encodes CASSPETSGEYNEQFF.

In its sample, this clonotype was seen many times. The V call is TRBV23-1, the J call TRBJ2-2, with D perhaps TRBD2 (6 bases). TRBV23-1 is classed as an ORF, of uncertain function. Trimming stripped 1 base from V and 5 bases from J, with 20 bases between. The CDR3 runs 18 residues. CDR3 amino acids: CASSQYSHSGRPTGELFF. DNA for the CDR3: TGCGCCAGCAGTCAATACTCTCATAGCGGACGCCCGACCGGGGAGCTGTTTTTT.

This clonotype was counted at least ten times. This chain connects TRBV4-3 to TRBJ2-1; the D is unclear. CDR1 LGHNA and CDR2 YSLEER come from the germline V gene. CDR3 length: 13 amino acids. Trimming pared 1 base from V and 9 bases from J, leaving 10 bases between. As DNA, the CDR3 is TGCGCCAGCAGCCAAGTTAACGGCCTTGAGCAGTTCTTC. It specifies CASSQVNGLEQFF.

This clonotype showed up many times. As DNA, the CDR3 is TGTGCCAGCAGTAAAAGGGCTGCGAATGAGCAGTTCTTC. This encodes CASSKRAANEQFF. The V gene is TRBV7-2, the J gene TRBJ2-1; D unclear. Trimming took off 6 bases at V and 7 bases at J, with 13 bases between the two ends. Germline CDR1 is SGHTA and CDR2 is FQGNSA. This CDR3 has 13 residues. The full variable domain, completed using reference TRBV7-2 and TRBJ2-1, is GAGVSQSPSNKVTEKGKDVELRCDPISGHTALYWYRQSLGQGLEFLIYFQGNSAPDKSGLPSDRFSAERTGGSVSTLTIQRTQQEDSAVYLCASSKRAANEQFFGPGTRLTVL.

In this sample, this clonotype turned up many times. The rearrangement uses TRBV6-5 and TRBJ1-5; 7 bases match TRBD1. Germline V lookup: CDR1 MNHEY, CDR2 SVGAGI. Germline trimming cut 6 bases from V and 3 bases from J; bases unmatched to any gene: 5. The CDR3 consists of 14 residues. The CDR3 region has the DNA TGTGCCAGCAGCCGAGGACAGGTCAATCAGCCCCAGCATTTT. This translates into CASSRGQVNQPQHF.

This clonotype was counted at least ten times. The rearrangement links TRBV2 to TRBJ2-2, with TRBD1 matching over 11 bases. Germline CDR1 is SNHLY and CDR2 is FYNNEI. The length of the CDR3 is 16 residues. Losses at the gene ends were 6 bases for V and 4 bases for J; bases not matched to a gene: 7. The CDR3 sequence is CASRGDRGWITGELFF. The CDR3 coding sequence is TGTGCCAGCAGGGGGGACAGGGGGTGGATCACCGGGGAGCTGTTTTTT.

This clonotype has at least ten counts. Here the CDR3 reads CASRDPGQGGYGYTF. The CDR3 DNA sequence: TGCGCCAGCAGAGACCCTGGACAGGGCGGCTATGGCTACACCTTC. The V gene is TRBV4-1, the J gene TRBJ1-2; 8 bases are a match to TRBD1. Germline loops: CDR1 MGHRA, CDR2 YSYEKL. V lost 6 bases and J lost 4; bases outside the gene matches: 10. This CDR3 is built from 15 residues.

Ten or more counts support this clonotype. The chain couples TRBV12-3 or TRBV12-4 to TRBJ1-5; D is unclear. This CDR3 has 12 amino acids. V was cut by 2 bases and J by 5 bases, with 4 bases left in between. CDR3 DNA: TGTGCCAGCAGTTTATTGGATCAGCCCCAGCATTTT. Encoded protein: CASSLLDQPQHF.

The table lists this clonotype with many counts. V and J are TRBV29-1 and TRBJ1-2, with 7 bases aligning to TRBD1. The CDR3 is made up of 13 amino acids. Germline CDR1 and CDR2: SQVTM and ANQGSEA. V shed 7 bases and J 4 bases; nucleotides not matched to a gene: 9. The CDR3, as DNA: TGCAGCGGGTCACCCGGGACAGTCTATGGCTACACCTTC. Translation gives CSGSPGTVYGYTF.

This clonotype was counted ten times or more. V usage is TRBV10-2 and J usage is TRBJ2-3; tentative D call: TRBD2 (6 bases). V was trimmed by 10 bases and J by 1 base, leaving 18 bases between them. The germline gives CDR1 WSHSY, CDR2 SAAADI. The CDR3 contains 15 residues. CDR3 DNA: TGCGCCACCGTCCGGAGGGCCTCTGGCACAGATACGCAGTATTTT. Amino acids: CATVRRASGTDTQYF.

This clonotype was counted a few times. CDR3 amino acids: CASSDTRASYEQYF. The CDR3 DNA is TGTGCCAGCAGCGATACCAGGGCCTCCTACGAGCAGTACTTC. This sequence joins TRBV5-4 and TRBJ2-7; D may be TRBD1 (5 bases). Trimming took 4 bases from V and 0 from J, leaving 11 bases between them. The CDR3 consists of 14 residues. Germline V gives CDR1 SGHNT, CDR2 YYREEE (reference sequence).

This clonotype was counted at least ten times. The chain joins TRBV10-3 to TRBJ1-1; possibly TRBD1 for D (5 bases). The CDR3 length is 15 residues. Trimming cost V 3 bases and J 1 base, with 12 bases left between them. Germline V gives CDR1 ENHRY, CDR2 SYGVKD. CDR3 protein: CAISDPGTANTEAFF. In DNA form, the CDR3 reads TGTGCCATCAGTGACCCCGGGACGGCGAACACTGAAGCTTTCTTT.

There are many counts of this clonotype. The chain is built from TRBV4-3 and TRBJ2-1; D call uncertain. This CDR3 spans 15 amino acids. Germline V CDR1 and CDR2: LGHNA, YSLEER. V was clipped by 0 bases and J by 5 bases, with 11 bases between them. This CDR3 reads CASSQDPEAHNEQFF. CDR3 in DNA: TGCGCCAGCAGCCAAGATCCAGAGGCCCACAATGAGCAGTTCTTC.

The DNA of the CDR3 is TGTGCCAGCAGCCCAAGTCTAGCGGGCTCCTACGAGCAGTACTTC. This sequence encodes CASSPSLAGSYEQYF. V usage is TRBV4-2 and J usage is TRBJ2-7; 8 bases are a match to TRBD2. The germline gives CDR1 LGHNA, CDR2 YNFKEQ. The trim removed 4 bases at V and 0 bases at J, leaving 5 bases unmatched. The CDR3 extends over 15 amino acids.

This clonotype came up many times. This chain uses TRBV3-1 with TRBJ1-2; no definite D call. The CDR3 is 11 residues long. V was trimmed by 3 bases and J by 4 bases, leaving 3 bases between them. Germline CDR1 LGHDT, CDR2 YNNKEL (reference sequence). The CDR3: CASSQSYGYTF. CDR3 in DNA: TGTGCCAGCAGCCAGTCCTATGGCTACACCTTC.